The sequence of this T cell receptor beta chain was determined in a study of OX40 agonist ivuxolimab in advanced cancers. Study as a whole: The drug used for patients, ivuxolimab, was an agonistic anti-OX40 (CD134) antibody.

The study, taken as a whole, reports: Antigen specificity was not determined for the expanded peripheral T cells. Some of the nonresponding patients also showed low levels of normalized T-cell clonal expansion.

The assay was immunoSEQ multiplex PCR, and TCRdb's table has in-frame clones only and misses some. The sample carries under 100,000 clones, approximately 80% recorded once. The study sampled blood at baseline, cycle 4 day 1, and cycle 7 day 1. Unmatched junction bases numbered 7, after V lost 8 bases and J lost 5 bases. This CDR3 has 13 residues. CDR1 MNHEY and CDR2 SMNVEV come from the germline V gene (reference sequence). Points on this clone: The antigen is unknown.

The material sequenced was CD4+ or CD8+ T cells sorted from blood, taken in a trial of the OX40 agonist ivuxolimab. The source is an adult with an advanced solid tumor such as melanoma, head and neck, liver or kidney cancer. The rearrangement links TRBV27 to TRBJ2-5; 8 bases are shared with TRBD2. The CDR3 region has the DNA TGTGCCAGCGGCGGGACTAGGCAGGAGACCCAGTACTTC. It specifies CASGGTRQETQYF.